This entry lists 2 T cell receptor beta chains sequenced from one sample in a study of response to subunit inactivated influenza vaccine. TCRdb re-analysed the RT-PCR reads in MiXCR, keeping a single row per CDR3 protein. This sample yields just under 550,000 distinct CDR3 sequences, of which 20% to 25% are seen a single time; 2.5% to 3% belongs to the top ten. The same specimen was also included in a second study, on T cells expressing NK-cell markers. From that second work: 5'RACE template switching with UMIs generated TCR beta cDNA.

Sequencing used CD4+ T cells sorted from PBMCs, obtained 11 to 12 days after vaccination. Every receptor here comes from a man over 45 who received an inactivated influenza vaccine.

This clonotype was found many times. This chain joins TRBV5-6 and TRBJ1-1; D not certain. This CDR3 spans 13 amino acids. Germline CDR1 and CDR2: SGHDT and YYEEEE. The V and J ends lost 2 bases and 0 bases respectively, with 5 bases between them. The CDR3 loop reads CASSLTVNTEAFF. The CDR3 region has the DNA TGTGCCAGCAGCTTAACGGTGAACACTGAAGCTTTCTTT.

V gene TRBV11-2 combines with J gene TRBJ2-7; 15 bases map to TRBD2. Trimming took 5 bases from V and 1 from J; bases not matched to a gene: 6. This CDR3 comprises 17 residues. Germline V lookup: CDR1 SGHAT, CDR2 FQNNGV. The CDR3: CASSPSGLAGGSYEQYF. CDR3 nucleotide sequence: TGTGCCAGCAGCCCTTCGGGACTAGCGGGGGGATCCTACGAGCAGTACTTC.